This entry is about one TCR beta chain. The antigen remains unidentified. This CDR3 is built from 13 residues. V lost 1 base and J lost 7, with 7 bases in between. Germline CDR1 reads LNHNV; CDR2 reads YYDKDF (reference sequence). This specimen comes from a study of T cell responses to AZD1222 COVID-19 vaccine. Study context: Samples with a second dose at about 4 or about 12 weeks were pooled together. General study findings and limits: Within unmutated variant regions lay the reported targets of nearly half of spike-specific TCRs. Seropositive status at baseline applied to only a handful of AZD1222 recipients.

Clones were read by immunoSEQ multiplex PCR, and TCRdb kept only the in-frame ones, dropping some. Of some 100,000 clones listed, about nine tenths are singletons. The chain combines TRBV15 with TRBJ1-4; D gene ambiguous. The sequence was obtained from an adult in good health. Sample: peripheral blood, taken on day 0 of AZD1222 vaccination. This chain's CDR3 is CATSRGLSEKLFF. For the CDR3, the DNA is TGTGCCACCAGCAGAGGTCTCTCTGAAAAACTGTTTTTT.